The 23 T cell receptor beta chains listed next were all sequenced from one sample in a study of Ad26.COV2.S vaccination and SARS-CoV-2 variants. The treatment denotes: roughly 19 received Ad26.COV2.S at low or high dose, single or two shots; 5 received placebo; per-sample allocation not given. Sampling was performed 63 days after the first vaccine or placebo injection. Sequencing used immunoSEQ multiplex PCR; TCRdb keeps in-frame clones, though not all of them. The repertoire holds 450,000 to 550,000 clones, with 80% to 90% as singletons. This sample comprised peripheral blood, obtained in a trial of Ad26.COV2.S vaccine versus placebo. Every receptor here comes from a person between 18 and 60 years old who received the Ad26.COV2.S COVID-19 vaccine or a placebo.

CDR3 sequence: CASSLNGPAGGSPLHF. Written as DNA, the CDR3 is TGTGCCAGCAGCTTAAACGGTCCGGCTGGCGGTTCACCCCTCCACTTT. The gene calls are TRBV7-3 and TRBJ1-6; the D is unclear. V gave up 1 base and J gave up 9 bases, with 16 bases separating them. This CDR3 has 16 residues. Germline V gene data show CDR1 as SGHTA and CDR2 as FQGTGA.

This sequence joins TRBV28 and TRBJ2-7, with 8 bases identical to TRBD1. The CDR3 covers 16 residues. From germline, CDR1 is MDHEN and CDR2 SYDVKM. J was trimmed by 4 bases and V by 6 bases; bases with no gene match: 14. The CDR3 DNA follows: TGTGCCAGCAGCTTCTTCGGACAGGGCGCGAGGTACGAGCAGTACTTC. It encodes CASSFFGQGARYEQYF.

The rearrangement links TRBV7-3 to TRBJ1-1, with D possibly TRBD1 on 5 matching bases. The CDR3 consists of 15 residues. Per germline, CDR1 SGHTA and CDR2 FQGTGA. The V and J ends lost 5 bases and 0 bases respectively, with 13 bases between them. As DNA, the CDR3 is TGTGCCAGCAGCCGAGGGGTAGGAATGAACACTGAAGCTTTCTTT. Translated: CASSRGVGMNTEAFF.

V is TRBV27 and J is TRBJ2-3; D is uncertain. Trimming took off 5 bases at V and 1 base at J, with 7 bases between the two ends. Per the germline V gene, CDR1 is MNHEY and CDR2 is SMNVEV (reference sequence). CDR3 size: 13 residues. The CDR3 DNA reads as TGTGCCAGCAGTCCCGAAGGCACAGATACGCAGTATTTT. The encoded protein is CASSPEGTDTQYF.

This rearrangement joins TRBV7-8 to TRBJ2-1; D ambiguous. Germline V gene sequence: CDR1 SGHVS, CDR2 FQNEAQ. The V end lost 0 bases, the J end lost 2 bases, and 23 bases lay between the germline ends. The CDR3 has 20 amino acids. CDR3 DNA: TGTGCCAGCAGCTTAGCGGTATCAGCCAATTTACCAAGTCCCTACAATGAGCAGTTCTTC. The encoded protein is CASSLAVSANLPSPYNEQFF.

The chain uses TRBV6-2 or TRBV6-3 and TRBJ2-7; a weak D match, TRBD2 (6 bases). The length of the CDR3 is 16 residues. With 2 bases removed from V and 5 bases from J, the gap between germline ends came to 19 bases. Germline lookup yields CDR1 MNHEY and CDR2 SVGEGT. The CDR3 nucleotides are TGTGCCAGCAGTTACCCCCTAGGCGGGGCGTACAACGAGCAGTACTTC. Translation gives CASSYPLGGAYNEQYF.

The chain combines TRBV6-5 with TRBJ1-2; TRBD1 matches at 8 bases. The germline gives CDR1 MNHEY, CDR2 SVGAGI. The J segment lost 6 bases and the V segment lost 7 bases, leaving 10 bases of the junction unmatched. This CDR3 has 14 amino acids. The CDR3 is CASIQGVVSDGYTF. The DNA of the CDR3 is TGTGCCAGCATACAGGGGGTCGTTTCGGATGGCTACACCTTC.

The chain joins TRBV7-9 to TRBJ2-3; D remains ambiguous. This CDR3 is built from 13 residues. CDR1 and CDR2 from the germline V gene are SEHNR and FQNEAQ (reference sequence). V was cut by 8 bases and J by 0 bases, with 9 bases left in between. CDR3 loop: CASEETSTDTQYF. CDR3 DNA: TGTGCCAGCGAGGAAACTAGCACAGATACGCAGTATTTT. The variable domain in full, completed from reference TRBV7-9 and TRBJ2-3, reads DTGVSQNPRHKITKRGQNVTFRCDPISEHNRLYWYRQTLGQGPEFLTYFQNEAQLEKSRLLSDRFSAERPKGSFSTLEIQRTEQGDSAMYLCASEETSTDTQYFGPGTRLTVL.

This clone has just a few counts. Here the CDR3 reads CASSLGVARSSYNSPLHF. In DNA form, the CDR3 reads TGTGCCAGCAGCCTAGGGGTAGCCAGGTCCTCCTATAATTCACCCCTCCACTTT. The chain carries TRBV7-2 and TRBJ1-6; possible D gene TRBD1, 5 bases. The CDR3 covers 18 residues. The V end was cut by 5 bases, the J end by 0 bases, with 17 bases between. Germline CDR1 SGHTA, CDR2 FQGNSA.

The CDR3 spells CASSQRATGNDGYTF. CDR3 DNA sequence: TGCGCCAGCAGCCAGCGGGCGACAGGGAATGATGGCTACACCTTC. The rearrangement links TRBV4-1 to TRBJ1-2; TRBD1 matches at 7 bases. V lost 3 bases, J lost 6 bases, and 10 bases stayed unmatched. This CDR3 region has 15 residues. Germline assignment: CDR1 MGHRA and CDR2 YSYEKL.

This sequence joins TRBV7-6 and TRBJ2-7; a possible D gene is TRBD2 (5 bases). Trimming left V 5 bases short and J 4 bases short, with 18 bases between. The CDR3 consists of 15 residues. Germline V gene lookup returns CDR1 SGHVS and CDR2 FNYEAQ. The CDR3 sequence is CASSTTGGFSYEQYF. The CDR3 nucleotides are TGTGCCAGCAGCACGACTGGAGGTTTTTCGTACGAGCAGTACTTC.

The V call is TRBV5-1, the J call TRBJ1-1; TRBD1 is a possible D gene (6 bases). Germline V gives CDR1 SGHRS, CDR2 YFSETQ. V was pared by 4 bases and J by 0 bases, with 10 bases between. This CDR3 region has 14 residues. Written as DNA, the CDR3 is TGCGCCAGCAGCGGGACATCTATGAACACTGAAGCTTTCTTT. The encoded protein is CASSGTSMNTEAFF.

This clone was recorded once. The chain carries TRBV6-2 or TRBV6-3 and TRBJ2-7; 9 nucleotides align to TRBD2. Germline V CDR1 and CDR2: MNHEY, SVGEGT. The V segment lost 3 bases and the J segment 6 bases; nucleotides outside the gene matches: 9. CDR3 size: 15 residues. The CDR3 spells CASSYFGTSSAEQYF. As DNA, the CDR3 is TGTGCCAGCAGTTATTTCGGGACTAGCAGCGCCGAGCAGTACTTC.

This chain links TRBV30 with TRBJ2-7, with TRBD2 identical over 15 bases. The CDR3 covers 14 residues. The germline V gene encodes CDR1 GTSNPN and CDR2 SVGIG (reference sequence). The CDR3 nucleotides read TGTGCGAGGACTAGCGGGAGGGCGGCCGGCGAGCAGTACTTC. Its protein is CARTSGRAAGEQYF.

V usage is TRBV7-9 and J usage is TRBJ1-6, with no clear D. From germline, CDR1 is SEHNR and CDR2 FQNEAQ (reference sequence). V lost 3 bases and J lost 6, with 6 bases in between. This CDR3 has 13 amino acids. The CDR3 is CASSLQINSPLHF. DNA of the CDR3: TGTGCCAGCAGCTTGCAGATTAATTCACCCCTCCACTTT.

The rearrangement joins TRBV3-1 (or the pseudogene TRBV3-2) to TRBJ2-1, with D possibly TRBD2 on 5 matching bases. Trimming cost V 4 bases and J 5 bases, with 18 bases left between them. This CDR3 contains 16 residues. From germline, CDR1 is LGHDT and CDR2 YNNKEL (reference sequence). In DNA form, the CDR3 reads TGTGCCAGCAGCCCTACTAGGGTAATGGCACACAATGAGCAGTTCTTC. The encoded protein is CASSPTRVMAHNEQFF.

The chain employs TRBV7-9 and TRBJ1-4, with 9 bases that match TRBD1. V was clipped by 2 bases and J by 7 bases; unmatched bases: 5. The CDR3 length is 15 residues. Germline V gene lookup returns CDR1 SEHNR and CDR2 FQNEAQ (reference sequence). CDR3 amino acids: CASSLRQGESEKLFF. The CDR3 DNA follows: TGTGCCAGCAGCTTAAGACAGGGGGAGTCTGAAAAACTGTTTTTT.

The V call is TRBV20-1, the J call TRBJ1-6; D unresolved. The CDR3 is made up of 11 amino acids. Trimming shortened V by 6 bases and J by 8 bases, and 8 bases separated the two germline ends. From germline, CDR1 is DFQATT and CDR2 SNEGSKA (reference sequence). In DNA, the CDR3 is TGCAGTGCCGCAAGTTATTCACCCCTCCACTTT. As protein: CSAASYSPLHF.

The chain couples TRBV18 to TRBJ1-1, with TRBD1 identical over 10 bases. This CDR3 spans 17 amino acids. The germline CDR1 and CDR2 sequences are KGHSH and LQKENI. Trimming removed 5 bases from V and 0 bases from J; junction bases left unmatched: 9. The CDR3 is CASSSLGQGGMNTEAFF. The DNA of the CDR3 is TGTGCCAGCTCATCCTTAGGACAGGGGGGGATGAACACTGAAGCTTTCTTT. Variable domain in full (rest from reference TRBV18 and TRBJ1-1): NAGVMQNPRHLVRRRGQEARLRCSPMKGHSHVYWYRQLPEEGLKFMVYLQKENIIDESGMPKERFSAEFPKEGPSILRIQQVVRGDSAAYFCASSSLGQGGMNTEAFFGQGTRLTVV.

The chain employs TRBV15 and TRBJ1-5, with D possibly TRBD1 on 6 matching bases. Germline V CDR1 and CDR2: LNHNV, YYDKDF (reference sequence). The CDR3 sequence is 13 residues long. V dropped 5 bases and J dropped 9 bases, with 14 bases sitting between them. CDR3 residues: CATSRGGGPPQHF. CDR3 sequence (DNA): TGTGCCACCAGCCGGGGAGGGGGGCCGCCCCAGCATTTT.

A single count supports this clone. The chain has TRBV18 and TRBJ1-3; D unclear. This CDR3 contains 16 residues. Germline values: CDR1 KGHSH, CDR2 LQKENI. V was trimmed by 3 bases and J by 0 bases, leaving 12 bases between them. CDR3 region: CASSPMFLSSGNTIYF. The CDR3 DNA follows: TGTGCCAGCTCACCGATGTTTCTTAGCTCTGGAAACACCATATATTTT.

The V gene is TRBV5-1, the J gene TRBJ1-4; D uncertain. The V gene lost 2 bases and the J gene lost 4 bases, with 6 bases spanning the gap. Germline lookup yields CDR1 SGHRS and CDR2 YFSETQ. This CDR3 contains 13 residues. In DNA form, the CDR3 reads TGCGCCAGCAGCTTAGGCCTTAATGAAAAACTGTTTTTT. It specifies CASSLGLNEKLFF. The whole variable domain, filled in from reference TRBV5-1 and TRBJ1-4, reads KAGVTQTPRYLIKTRGQQVTLSCSPISGHRSVSWYQQTPGQGLQFLFEYFSETQRNKGNFPGRFSGRQFSNSRSEMNVSTLELGDSALYLCASSLGLNEKLFFGSGTQLSVL.

This clone was seen once. V usage is TRBV5-4 and J usage is TRBJ2-5, with 8 bases fitting TRBD2. After removal of 1 base from V and 1 base from J, the junction contained 3 bases not matched to a gene. The germline gives CDR1 SGHNT, CDR2 YYREEE (reference sequence). This CDR3 contains 15 residues. The CDR3 sequence is CASSLPTSGQETQYF. CDR3 nucleotides: TGTGCCAGCAGCTTGCCCACTAGCGGCCAAGAGACCCAGTACTTC.